This TCR beta chain comes out of a study of OX40 agonist ivuxolimab in advanced cancers. On the study more broadly: Age averaged 60 years (range roughly 23 to 79), and more than 80% were male.

With respect to this clone: The junction departs from the called germline gene at one end, perhaps through a read error.

Germline-derived CDR1 and CDR2 are SSHAT and FNYEAQ (reference sequence). This CDR3 contains 13 residues. Data came from immunoSEQ multiplex PCR; TCRdb stores just in-frame clones and leaves some out. This table holds about 70,000 clones, roughly 86% found once. The TCR sequence derives from an adult with an advanced solid tumor such as melanoma, head and neck, liver or kidney cancer. V is TRBV7-7 and J is TRBJ2-5; D ambiguous. The sequenced sample was CD4+ or CD8+ T cells sorted from blood, obtained in a trial of the OX40 agonist ivuxolimab. The CDR3 loop is CASSPDLEETQYF. The CDR3 nucleotides are TGTGCTAGCAGCCCCGACTTGGAAGAGACCCAGTACTTC. Supplemented by reference TRBV7-7 and TRBJ2-5, the full variable domain reads GAGVSQSPRYKVTKRGQDVTLRCDPISSHATLYWYQQALGQGPEFLTYFNYEAQPDKSGLPSDRFSAERPEGSISTLTIQRTEQRDSAMYRCASSPDLEETQYFGPGTRLLVL.